This TCR beta chain appears in the sequencing data of a study of CD8+CD57+ T cells in acquired aplastic anemia. This clonotype occurred many times. TCR beta VDJ and CDR3 profiles were obtained from a genomic DNA template. TCRdb re-derived calls from the reads in MiXCR, one entry per CDR3 protein. The sample yields under 200,000 distinct CDR3 sequences, 50% to 75% seen once. This receptor was obtained from a human donor in good health. Sequencing was carried out using sorted CD4+, CD8+, or CD8+CD57+ T cells (not recorded which) from PBMCs.

Written as DNA, the CDR3 is TGCAGTGCCACGTCGGCGGGAGGAACCTACAATGAGCAGTTCTTC. Amino acids: CSATSAGGTYNEQFF. This chain connects TRBV20-1 to TRBJ2-1, with 8 positions matching TRBD2. In germline, CDR1 is DFQATT, CDR2 SNEGSKA (reference sequence). The CDR3 loop spans 15 amino acids. The V and J ends lost 6 bases and 2 bases, in that order; junction bases with no gene match: 9.